Listed here are 27 T cell receptor beta chains from one sample, sequenced in a study of blood T cell repertoires in COVID-19 (dated by TCRdb to 2020 to 2021). The library was generated by the immunoSEQ multiplex PCR assay. TCRdb's version of the immuneACCESS table is confined to in-frame rearrangements and falls short of the full clone set. An unresolved V gene accounts for under half of the shortfall where checked; the remainder is of unknown origin. This sample has roughly 90,000 clones in its table, and roughly 84% of those were observed once. The ten largest clonotypes hold 30% to 35% of the sample. The sample consisted of peripheral blood. The receptors originated from a woman aged 80 or older with active or convalescent COVID-19.

V gene TRBV3-1 (or the pseudogene TRBV3-2) combines with J gene TRBJ1-1, with no clear D. V was pared by 3 bases and J by 6 bases, with 5 bases between. Germline values: CDR1 LGHDT, CDR2 YNNKEL (reference sequence). This CDR3 is 11 amino acids long. CDR3 sequence: CASSHGAEAFF. The CDR3 DNA is TGTGCCAGCAGCCACGGGGCTGAAGCTTTCTTT.

This chain links TRBV6-2 or TRBV6-3 with TRBJ1-1, with 8 bases that match TRBD1. The CDR3 totals 15 residues. Germline CDR1 is MNHEY and CDR2 is SVGEGT. After removal of 0 bases from V and 6 bases from J, the junction contained 6 bases not matched to a gene. CDR3 nucleotides: TGTGCCAGCAGTTACTCGCGGACAGGGATGGCTGAAGCTTTCTTT. It codes for CASSYSRTGMAEAFF.

The chain uses TRBV28 and TRBJ1-4; possibly TRBD1 for D (5 bases). This CDR3 region has 15 residues. The V end was cut by 6 bases, the J end by 0 bases, with 11 bases between. Germline V gene data show CDR1 as MDHEN and CDR2 as SYDVKM. The CDR3 bases are TGTGCCAGCAGCACAGGAGTCGCAACTAATGAAAAACTGTTTTTT. It codes for CASSTGVATNEKLFF.

Remarks on this clone: Relative to the germline gene, one junction end is altered; a read error may explain this. V gene TRBV24-1 combines with J gene TRBJ2-1; 9 bases match TRBD1. Germline V gives CDR1 KGHDR, CDR2 SFDVKD. The CDR3 is 15 residues long. This chain's CDR3 is CATSGLGQGANEQFF. The CDR3 DNA sequence: TGTGCCACCAGTGGTTTGGGACAGGGTGCGAATGAGCAGTTCTTC.

The gene calls are TRBV10-1 and TRBJ2-1; 9 bases match TRBD2. The ends lost 4 bases at V and 8 bases at J; junction bases unmatched: 3. From germline, CDR1 is WNHNN and CDR2 SYGVQD (reference sequence). CDR3 length: 13 residues. CDR3 protein: CASSASGTYEQFF. DNA for the CDR3: TGCGCCAGCAGTGCTAGCGGGACCTATGAGCAGTTCTTC.

The chain has TRBV6-1 and TRBJ1-5; D call uncertain. V dropped 1 base and J dropped 7 bases, with 17 bases sitting between them. The CDR3 covers 16 residues. Germline V lookup: CDR1 MNHNS, CDR2 SASEGT. The CDR3 DNA follows: TGTGCCAGCAGTGAAGGGTCCCTACTGGGCAGGCAGCCCCAGCATTTT. Protein sequence: CASSEGSLLGRQPQHF.

The rearrangement links TRBV11-3 to TRBJ2-2; 8 bases align to TRBD1. CDR1 and CDR2 (germline): SGHNT, YENEEA. J gave up 7 bases and V 5 bases, and 9 bases lay outside the gene matches. This CDR3 has 15 amino acids. The CDR3 DNA reads TGTGCCAGCAGCCAACCCAGGGGGCTAGGCGGGGAGCTGTTTTTT. This encodes CASSQPRGLGGELFF.

The chain employs TRBV7-8 and TRBJ2-1, with 7 nucleotides matching TRBD1. After removal of 3 bases from V and 10 bases from J, the junction contained 9 bases not matched to a gene. This CDR3 region has 14 residues. CDR1 and CDR2 from the germline V gene are SGHVS and FQNEAQ. The CDR3 DNA follows: TGTGCCAGCAGCTTCGACAGGGTCGGTAGCGAGCAGTTCTTC. It encodes CASSFDRVGSEQFF. The whole variable domain, remainder taken from reference TRBV7-8 and TRBJ2-1, is GAGVSQSPRYKVAKRGQDVALRCDPISGHVSLFWYQQALGQGPEFLTYFQNEAQLDKSGLPSDRFFAERPEGSVSTLKIQRTQQEDSAVYLCASSFDRVGSEQFFGPGTRLTVL.

This clone came up a few times. The chain combines TRBV6-1 with TRBJ1-3; no definite D call. With 4 bases removed from V and 1 base from J, the gap between germline ends came to 14 bases. CDR3 length: 16 amino acids. Germline values: CDR1 MNHNS, CDR2 SASEGT. The CDR3 DNA sequence: TGTGCCAGCAGTGGACCAAGCTCCGGGTCTGGAAACACCATATATTTT. The encoded protein is CASSGPSSGSGNTIYF.

This clone was counted only a few times. The gene calls are TRBV7-9 and TRBJ2-7, with a possible D match to TRBD2 (7 bases). Per the germline V gene, CDR1 is SEHNR and CDR2 is FQNEAQ (reference sequence). There are 15 residues in the CDR3. Trimming removed 5 bases from V and 2 bases from J, with 16 bases in between. Here the CDR3 reads CASSQGGGPAYEQYF. Here the CDR3 DNA reads TGTGCCAGCAGCCAGGGAGGGGGGCCGGCCTACGAGCAGTACTTC.

The V and J genes are TRBV4-1 and TRBJ1-1, with 8 bases identical to TRBD1. Germline lookup yields CDR1 MGHRA and CDR2 YSYEKL. The CDR3 is made up of 15 amino acids. Unmatched junction bases numbered 9, after V lost 4 bases and J lost 5 bases. CDR3 in amino acids: CASSPPNRGRTEAFF. CDR3 sequence (DNA): TGCGCCAGCAGCCCCCCTAACAGGGGGAGAACTGAAGCTTTCTTT.

Here the CDR3 DNA reads TGCGCCAGCAGCCAGGACAGGGATCCTTACTATGGCTACACCTTC. Residues: CASSQDRDPYYGYTF. The chain is built from TRBV5-1 and TRBJ1-2; 8 positions agree with TRBD1. V trimming: 4 bases; J trimming: 3 bases; junction bases outside the gene matches: 8. The CDR3 has 15 amino acids. Germline-derived CDR1 and CDR2 are SGHRS and YFSETQ.

The V call is TRBV6-4, the J call TRBJ2-1; 7 bases agree with TRBD1. This CDR3 has 14 amino acids. Germline V CDR1 and CDR2: MRHNA, SNTAGT. Trimming cost V 8 bases and J 0 bases; bases outside gene matches: 4. This chain's CDR3 is CASRRDSSYNEQFF. The CDR3 nucleotides are TGTGCCAGCCGACGGGACAGCTCCTACAATGAGCAGTTCTTC.

V and J are TRBV6-5 and TRBJ2-3; TRBD2 aligns across 11 bases. CDR3 length: 14 amino acids. J lost 7 bases, V lost 6 bases, and 6 bases had no gene match. CDR1 is MNHEY, CDR2 SVGAGI, per germline. As DNA, the CDR3 is TGTGCCAGCAGCCGACTAGCGGGAACGAATACGCAGTATTTT. Translation: CASSRLAGTNTQYF.

CDR3 loop: CASSSPGWFSEEQYF. CDR3 coding DNA: TGTGCCAGCAGCTCGCCAGGGTGGTTCTCTGAGGAGCAGTACTTC. The chain couples TRBV5-4 to TRBJ2-7, with TRBD1 as a possible D gene (5 bases). From germline, CDR1 is SGHNT and CDR2 YYREEE (reference sequence). This CDR3 spans 15 amino acids. V shed 3 bases and J shed 7 bases, with 20 bases lying between them.

The rearrangement links TRBV2 to TRBJ1-3; the match to TRBD1 covers 9 bases. The CDR3 length is 14 residues. Germline CDR1 and CDR2: SNHLY and FYNNEI. Trimming at V came to 5 bases and at J to 4 bases, leaving 3 bases not matched to a gene. This CDR3 reads CASSLDRGGNTIYF. In DNA, the CDR3 is TGTGCCAGCAGTCTGGACAGGGGAGGAAACACCATATATTTT. Full variable domain (rest looked up from reference TRBV2 and TRBJ1-3): EPEVTQTPSHQVTQMGQEVILRCVPISNHLYFYWYRQILGQKVEFLVSFYNNEISEKSEIFDDQFSVERPDGSNFTLKIRSTKLEDSAMYFCASSLDRGGNTIYFGEGSWLTVV.

The chain is built from TRBV5-4 and TRBJ1-4; D gene unclear. The germline V gene has CDR1 SGHNT and CDR2 YYREEE (reference sequence). V dropped 4 bases and J dropped 0 bases, with 13 bases sitting between them. The length of the CDR3 is 16 residues. The CDR3 region has the DNA TGTGCCAGCAGCGCTAGGAGCGTTGCAACTAATGAAAAACTGTTTTTT. It specifies CASSARSVATNEKLFF.

A few counts support this clone. This chain uses TRBV5-1 with TRBJ1-1; maybe TRBD1 (5 bases). V was pared by 2 bases and J by 3 bases, with 14 bases between. Germline loops: CDR1 SGHRS, CDR2 YFSETQ. CDR3 size: 15 residues. In DNA, the CDR3 is TGCGCCAGCAGCTTTATTGGACACAGCGACACTGAAGCTTTCTTT. This translates into CASSFIGHSDTEAFF.

This clone was seen only once. This chain uses TRBV19 with TRBJ2-2; TRBD2 matches at 8 bases. CDR1 LNHDA and CDR2 SQIVND come from the germline V gene (reference sequence). The CDR3 loop spans 14 amino acids. V lost 7 bases and J lost 6; bases outside the gene matches: 7. The DNA of the CDR3 is TGTGCCAGTACGAGGCGGGAGGTTGCCGGGGAGCTGTTTTTT. It specifies CASTRREVAGELFF. Complete variable domain (other parts from reference TRBV19 and TRBJ2-2): DGGITQSPKYLFRKEGQNVTLSCEQNLNHDAMYWYRQDPGQGLRLIYYSQIVNDFQKGDIAEGYSVSREKKESFPLTVTSAQKNPTAFYLCASTRREVAGELFFGEGSRLTVL.

This rearrangement joins TRBV12-5 to TRBJ2-2; 11 bases are shared with TRBD2. Trimming cost V 1 base and J 5 bases; bases outside gene matches: 3. The germline gives CDR1 LGHNT, CDR2 FRNRAP. The CDR3 loop spans 16 amino acids. CDR3 sequence (DNA): TGTGCTAGTGGTTTGGCAACTAGCGGGGGTACCGGGGAGCTGTTTTTT. Encoded protein: CASGLATSGGTGELFF.

V is TRBV28 and J is TRBJ2-5, with D perhaps matching TRBD1 (7 bases). Trimming stripped 6 bases from V and 5 bases from J, with 19 bases between. This CDR3 is built from 15 residues. Per the germline V gene, CDR1 is MDHEN and CDR2 is SYDVKM. The CDR3 sequence is CASRGWQGGEETQYF. For the CDR3, the DNA is TGTGCCAGCAGGGGATGGCAGGGGGGTGAGGAGACCCAGTACTTC.

J is TRBJ2-5 and V is TRBV5-5; no firm D call. Between the trimmed V and J ends, which lost 1 base and 2 bases, there was a span of 9 bases. Germline CDR1 is SGHKS and CDR2 is YYEKEE (reference sequence). The CDR3 spans 14 residues. The CDR3 loop reads CASSLWATQETQYF. In nucleotides, the CDR3 is TGTGCCAGCAGCTTGTGGGCGACACAAGAGACCCAGTACTTC.

The chain is built from TRBV27 and TRBJ2-5; weak D call: TRBD2 (6 bases). CDR3 size: 14 residues. The germline CDR1 and CDR2 sequences are MNHEY and SMNVEV (reference sequence). The V and J ends lost 0 bases and 5 bases respectively, with 10 bases between them. The CDR3 reads CASSLSAGRETQYF. DNA for the CDR3: TGTGCCAGCAGTTTATCTGCGGGGCGGGAGACCCAGTACTTC.

The chain combines TRBV18 with TRBJ2-5; a weak D match, TRBD1 (5 bases). This CDR3 is 12 amino acids long. Trimming removed 3 bases at V and 3 bases at J, with 5 bases between. In germline, CDR1 is KGHSH, CDR2 LQKENI. CDR3 nucleotides: TGTGCCAGCTCACCGACAGAAGAGACCCAGTACTTC. It encodes CASSPTEETQYF.

The V and J genes are TRBV29-1 and TRBJ1-2; D not resolved. V was clipped by 3 bases and J by 2 bases, with 19 bases between them. The length of the CDR3 is 16 residues. From germline, CDR1 is SQVTM and CDR2 ANQGSEA. The CDR3 region has the DNA TGCAGCGTTGACTCGGCCAGGAAGAACCAAAACTATGGCTACACCTTC. Translated, it gives CSVDSARKNQNYGYTF.

The CDR3 reads CASSLDRVEQYF. For the CDR3, the DNA is TGTGCCAGCAGCTTGGACAGGGTCGAGCAGTACTTC. The gene calls are TRBV5-4 and TRBJ2-7; possibly TRBD1 for D (6 bases). In germline, CDR1 is SGHNT, CDR2 YYREEE (reference sequence). The CDR3 is 12 residues long. V was cut by 0 bases and J by 6 bases, with 7 bases left in between.

The chain links TRBV27 to TRBJ1-1; maybe TRBD1 (5 bases). From germline, CDR1 is MNHEY and CDR2 SMNVEV (reference sequence). The CDR3 runs 13 residues. V dropped 5 bases and J dropped 6 bases, with 13 bases sitting between them. The CDR3, as DNA: TGTGCCAGCAGTCGGGGGTGGGGGTCTGAAGCTTTCTTT. As protein: CASSRGWGSEAFF.